This T cell receptor beta chain originates from a study of blood T cell repertoires in COVID-19. Assay used: immunoSEQ multiplex PCR; TCRdb lists only in-frame clones, some missing. Altogether 140,000 to 150,000 clones are present, around nine tenths being singletons, with the ten largest covering 2% to 2.5%. Trimming shortened V by 4 bases and J by 2 bases, and 9 bases separated the two germline ends. CDR1 and CDR2 from the germline V gene are MNHEY and SVGEGT. There are 13 residues in the CDR3. Specimen: peripheral blood. The sequence came from a human donor in a cohort sampled during active COVID-19. This rearrangement joins TRBV6-2 or TRBV6-3 to TRBJ2-7, with a tentative D call TRBD2 (5 bases). The CDR3 sequence is CASSFGVTYEQYF. The CDR3 DNA follows: TGTGCCAGCAGTTTCGGGGTTACCTACGAGCAGTACTTC.